This T cell receptor (beta chain) originates from a study of blood T cell repertoires in COVID-19. Trimming left V 5 bases short and J 4 bases short, with 16 bases between. The CDR3 totals 15 residues. From germline, CDR1 is LGHNT and CDR2 FRNRAP. Measured with immunoSEQ multiplex PCR; TCRdb has only the in-frame clones, and not every one. Altogether 68,000 or so clones are present, 90% being singletons, with the ten largest covering more than 0.4%. The sequence came from a man over 45 with COVID-19, enrolled during active disease. The chain links TRBV12-5 to TRBJ2-3, with D maybe TRBD1 (6 bases). Material for sequencing was peripheral blood. CDR3 sequence reads: CASGRGGTGSDTQYF. The CDR3 nucleotides read TGTGCTAGTGGTCGAGGGGGAACAGGTTCAGATACGCAGTATTTT. Variable domain in full (rest from reference TRBV12-5 and TRBJ2-3): DARVTQTPRHKVTEMGQEVTMRCQPILGHNTVFWYRQTMMQGLELLAYFRNRAPLDDSGMPKDRFSAEMPDATLATLKIQPSEPRDSAVYFCASGRGGTGSDTQYFGPGTRLTVL.